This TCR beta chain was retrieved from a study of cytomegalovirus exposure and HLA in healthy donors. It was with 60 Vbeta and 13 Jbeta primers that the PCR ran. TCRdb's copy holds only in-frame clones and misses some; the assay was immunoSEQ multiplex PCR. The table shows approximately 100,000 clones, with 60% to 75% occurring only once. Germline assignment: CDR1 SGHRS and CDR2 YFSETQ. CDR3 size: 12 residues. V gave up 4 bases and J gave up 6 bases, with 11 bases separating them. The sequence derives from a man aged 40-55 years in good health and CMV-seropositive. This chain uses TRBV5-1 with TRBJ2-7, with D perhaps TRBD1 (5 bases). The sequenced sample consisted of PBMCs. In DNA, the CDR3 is TGCGCCAGCAGCCCAGGGATTGGCGAGCAGTACTTC. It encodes CASSPGIGEQYF.